Listed here is a single T cell receptor (beta chain). What it binds is not known. The sample comes from a study of cytomegalovirus exposure and HLA in healthy donors. Study at large: The same platform was used for the 130 or so validation repertoires as for the approximately 670 first-cohort repertoires, as reported in a later analysis.

The repertoire was sequenced with immunoSEQ multiplex PCR; TCRdb's copy has only in-frame clones and lacks some. The repertoire includes 220,000 or so clones, roughly 80% of them detected once, and roughly 6% sits in the top ten. The V end was cut by 7 bases, the J end by 4 bases, with 13 bases between. The CDR3 runs to 13 residues. Germline CDR1 is MNHEY and CDR2 is SMNVEV (reference sequence). The study's findings and limits: Cytomegalovirus association was assigned to over 150 TCR beta chains. Three of the chains that were CMV-associated were confirmed in vitro to be specific for CMV antigens.

V and J are TRBV27 and TRBJ1-2; D is undetermined. The sequencing input was PBMCs. The clonotype was recovered from a young woman in good health and CMV-seronegative. The CDR3 reads CASKLASGYGYTF. The DNA for the CDR3 is TGTGCCAGCAAATTAGCGTCGGGCTATGGCTACACCTTC.